Each of the 8 T cell receptor beta chains below was sequenced from the same sample in a study of blood T cell repertoires in COVID-19. TCRdb keeps only in-frame clones here, not all; method: immunoSEQ multiplex PCR. This sample yields about 400,000 clones, of which around 89% are seen a single time; 1.2% belongs to the top ten. The specimen was peripheral blood. The receptors were sampled from a man aged 40-55 years with acute or convalescent COVID-19.

This chain joins TRBV4-1 and TRBJ1-4; 8 bases agree with TRBD1. The CDR3 length is 15 residues. CDR1 is MGHRA and CDR2 is YSYEKL in the germline V gene. V lost 4 bases to trimming and J lost 8 bases; unmatched junction nucleotides: 9. CDR3 amino acids: CASSPFKTGEEKLFF. The CDR3 DNA sequence: TGCGCCAGCAGCCCCTTCAAGACAGGGGAGGAAAAACTGTTTTTT.

The chain is built from TRBV4-2 and TRBJ2-7, with TRBD2 matching 8 bases. Germline V gene data show CDR1 as LGHNA and CDR2 as YNFKEQ. The V and J ends lost 0 bases and 0 bases, in that order; junction bases with no gene match: 4. The CDR3 is made up of 16 amino acids. CDR3 residues: CASSQELAGPSYEQYF. The CDR3, as DNA: TGTGCCAGCAGCCAAGAGCTAGCGGGCCCCTCCTACGAGCAGTACTTC.

The chain employs TRBV27 and TRBJ1-6; D not resolved. With 0 bases removed from V and 0 bases from J, the gap between germline ends came to 9 bases. The CDR3 covers 17 residues. Germline V lookup: CDR1 MNHEY, CDR2 SMNVEV (reference sequence). CDR3 DNA sequence: TGTGCCAGCAGTTTATCGCCCGGGAGCTCCTATAATTCACCCCTCCACTTT. The encoded protein is CASSLSPGSSYNSPLHF.

This sequence joins TRBV4-1 and TRBJ1-2; D is ambiguous. Deletions cut 4 bases from V and 5 bases from J, with 23 bases between. The CDR3 length is 17 residues. Germline V CDR1 and CDR2: MGHRA, YSYEKL. The DNA for the CDR3 is TGCGCCAGCAGCCCCGGTTCTCGCGGGCGGATGGAGTATGGCTACACCTTC. It translates to CASSPGSRGRMEYGYTF.

This rearrangement joins TRBV28 to TRBJ2-7; TRBD2 matches at 11 bases. The CDR3 runs 15 residues. The germline V gene encodes CDR1 MDHEN and CDR2 SYDVKM. After removal of 2 bases from V and 2 bases from J, the junction contained 2 bases not matched to a gene. The CDR3 is CASSLTSGSPYEQYF. In nucleotides, the CDR3 is TGTGCCAGCAGTTTAACTAGCGGGAGTCCCTACGAGCAGTACTTC.

The V call is TRBV24-1, the J call TRBJ1-1; 10 bases match TRBD1. Germline V gives CDR1 KGHDR, CDR2 SFDVKD. Trimming removed 4 bases from V and 1 base from J; junction bases left unmatched: 20. The CDR3 has 21 amino acids. In DNA, the CDR3 is TGTGCCACCAGTGACCCCCGCCCGCCGACAGGGGGCGAAGTGGAGAACACTGAAGCTTTCTTT. Translating it yields CATSDPRPPTGGEVENTEAFF.

The chain couples TRBV24-1 to TRBJ2-2; 8 positions match TRBD1. The CDR3 runs to 16 residues. V lost 4 bases to trimming and J lost 0 bases; unmatched junction nucleotides: 3. Germline-derived CDR1 and CDR2 are KGHDR and SFDVKD. The CDR3 bases are TGTGCCACCAGTGAGCCGGGACAGGCGAACACCGGGGAGCTGTTTTTT. Translating gives CATSEPGQANTGELFF.

The chain has TRBV9 and TRBJ2-3; 9 bases agree with TRBD2. The CDR3 spans 18 residues. Germline loops: CDR1 SGDLS, CDR2 YYNGEE. V lost 0 bases and J lost 4; bases outside the gene matches: 12. The CDR3 sequence: CASSVVGGSGRVADTQYF. The CDR3 DNA reads TGTGCCAGCAGCGTAGTCGGTGGTAGCGGGAGAGTGGCAGATACGCAGTATTTT.